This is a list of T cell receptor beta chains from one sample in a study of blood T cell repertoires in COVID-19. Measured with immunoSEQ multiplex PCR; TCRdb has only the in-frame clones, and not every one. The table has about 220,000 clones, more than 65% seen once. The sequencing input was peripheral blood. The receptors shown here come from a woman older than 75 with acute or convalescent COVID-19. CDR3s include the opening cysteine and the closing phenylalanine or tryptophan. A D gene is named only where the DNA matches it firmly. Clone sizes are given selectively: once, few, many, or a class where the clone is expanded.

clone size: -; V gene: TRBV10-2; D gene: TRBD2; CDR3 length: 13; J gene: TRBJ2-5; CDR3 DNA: TGCGCCAGCGCACTAGCGGGGGAAGAGACCCAGTACTTC; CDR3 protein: CASALAGEETQYF
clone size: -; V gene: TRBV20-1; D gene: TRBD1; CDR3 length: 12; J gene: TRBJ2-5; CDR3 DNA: TGCAGTGCTAGTCAGGGGGAAGAGACCCAGTACTTC; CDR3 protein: CSASQGEETQYF
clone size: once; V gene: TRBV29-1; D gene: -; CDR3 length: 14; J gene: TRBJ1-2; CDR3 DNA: TGCAGCGTTGAAGGACCGACATCTAACTATGGCTACACCTTC; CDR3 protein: CSVEGPTSNYGYTF
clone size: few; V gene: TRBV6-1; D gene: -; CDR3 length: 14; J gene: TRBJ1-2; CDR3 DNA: TGTGCCAGCAGTGAAGTTCCCCGGGAAAATGGCTACACCTTC; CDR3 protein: CASSEVPRENGYTF
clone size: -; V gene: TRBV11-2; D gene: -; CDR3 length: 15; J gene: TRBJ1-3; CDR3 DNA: TGTGCCAGCAGCTTAGCCCCAGGGGCTGGAAACACCATATATTTT; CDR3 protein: CASSLAPGAGNTIYF
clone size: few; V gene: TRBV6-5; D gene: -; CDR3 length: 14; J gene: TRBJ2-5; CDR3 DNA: TGTGCCAGCAGATTAAGGAGGGAATCGGAGACCCAGTACTTC; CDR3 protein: CASRLRRESETQYF
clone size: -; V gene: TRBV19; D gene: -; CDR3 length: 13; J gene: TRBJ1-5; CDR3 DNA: TGTGCCAGTAGTGTAGTAAGCAATCAGCCCCAGCATTTT; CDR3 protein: CASSVVSNQPQHF
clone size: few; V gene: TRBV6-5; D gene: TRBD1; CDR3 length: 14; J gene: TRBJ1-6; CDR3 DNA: TGTGCCAGCAGCCCCCAACAGGGGGCCTCTCCCCTCCACTTT; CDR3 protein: CASSPQQGASPLHF
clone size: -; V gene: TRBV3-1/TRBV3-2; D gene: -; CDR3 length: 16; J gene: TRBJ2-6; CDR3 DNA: TGTGCCAGCAGCCACCGGAGAGGCTCTGGGGCCAACGTCCTGACTTTC; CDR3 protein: CASSHRRGSGANVLTF
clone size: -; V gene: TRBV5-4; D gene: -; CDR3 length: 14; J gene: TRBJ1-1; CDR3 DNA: TGTGCCAGCAGCTTAGACGCCCGGGGAGCTGAAGCTTTCTTT; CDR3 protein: CASSLDARGAEAFF
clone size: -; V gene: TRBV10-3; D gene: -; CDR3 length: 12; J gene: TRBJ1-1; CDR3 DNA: TGTGCCGGACAGAGCATGAACACTGAAGCTTTCTTT; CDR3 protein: CAGQSMNTEAFF
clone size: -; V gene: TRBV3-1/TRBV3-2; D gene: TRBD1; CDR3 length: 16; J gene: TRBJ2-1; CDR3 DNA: TGTGCCAGCAGCCAAGTCGCCGGGACAGGGGGCGATGAGCAGTTCTTC; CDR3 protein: CASSQVAGTGGDEQFF
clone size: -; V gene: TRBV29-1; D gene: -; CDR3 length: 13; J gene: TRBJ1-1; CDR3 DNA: TGCAGCGTCGCCGGGACTTCCTCGCCTGAAGCTTTCTTT; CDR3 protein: CSVAGTSSPEAFF
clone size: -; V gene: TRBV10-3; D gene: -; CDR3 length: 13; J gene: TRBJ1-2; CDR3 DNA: TGTGCCATCAGTGAAGGGGAGGGGTCTGGCTACACCTTC; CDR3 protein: CAISEGEGSGYTF
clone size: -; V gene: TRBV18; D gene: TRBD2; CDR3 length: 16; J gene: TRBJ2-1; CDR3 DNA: TGTGCCAGCTCACCACTCCAGAGCGGGGGCTTCGATGAGCAGTTCTTC; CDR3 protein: CASSPLQSGGFDEQFF
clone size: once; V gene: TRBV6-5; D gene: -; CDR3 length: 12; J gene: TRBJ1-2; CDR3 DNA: TGTGCCAGCAGCTCCGGACTTTATGGCTACACCTTC; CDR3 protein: CASSSGLYGYTF
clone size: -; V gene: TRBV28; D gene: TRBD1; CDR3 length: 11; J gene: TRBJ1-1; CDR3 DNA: TGTGCCAGCAGTCCGGGACAGGGAGGTTTCTTT; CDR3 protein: CASSPGQGGFF
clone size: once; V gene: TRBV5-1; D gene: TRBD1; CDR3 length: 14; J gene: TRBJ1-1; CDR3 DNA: TGCGCCAGCAGCGGCTACAGGGGGAACACTGAAGCTTTCTTT; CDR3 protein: CASSGYRGNTEAFF
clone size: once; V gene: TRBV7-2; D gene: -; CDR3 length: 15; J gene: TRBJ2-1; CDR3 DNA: TGTGCCAGCAGACGGACACCCACCTCCTACAATGAGCAGTTCTTC; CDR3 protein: CASRRTPTSYNEQFF
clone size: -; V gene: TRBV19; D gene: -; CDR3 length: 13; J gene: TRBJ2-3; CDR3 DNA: TGTGCCGTACGGGATATTAGCACAGATACGCAGTATTTT; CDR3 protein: CAVRDISTDTQYF
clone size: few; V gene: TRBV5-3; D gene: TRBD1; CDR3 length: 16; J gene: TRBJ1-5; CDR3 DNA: TGTGCCAGAAGCTTGGAAGGGGGCAGGAGCAATCAGCCCCAGCATTTT; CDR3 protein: CARSLEGGRSNQPQHF
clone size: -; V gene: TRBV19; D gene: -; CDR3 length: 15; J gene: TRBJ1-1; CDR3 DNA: TGTGCCAGTAGTACACAGGTTCTCTCAGGCACTGAAGCTTTCTTT; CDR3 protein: CASSTQVLSGTEAFF
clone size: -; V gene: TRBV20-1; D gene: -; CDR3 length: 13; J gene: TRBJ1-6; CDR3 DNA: TGCAGTGCTAGTACGGGGGAGCTTTCACCCCTCCACTTT; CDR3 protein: CSASTGELSPLHF
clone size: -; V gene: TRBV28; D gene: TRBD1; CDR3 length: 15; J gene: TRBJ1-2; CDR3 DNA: TGTGCCAGCGGCTCTCCCGGGACAGGGAATTATGGCTACACCTTC; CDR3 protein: CASGSPGTGNYGYTF
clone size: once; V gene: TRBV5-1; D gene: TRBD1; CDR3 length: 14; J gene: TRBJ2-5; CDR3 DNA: TGCGCCAGCAGCTTGCGAGGGGGCGAGGGGACCCAGTACTTC; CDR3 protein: CASSLRGGEGTQYF
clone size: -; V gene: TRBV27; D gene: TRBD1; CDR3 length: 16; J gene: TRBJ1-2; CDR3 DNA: TGTGCCAGCAGCCCTTCCCGGGACAGGGTAAACTATGGCTACACCTTC; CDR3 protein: CASSPSRDRVNYGYTF
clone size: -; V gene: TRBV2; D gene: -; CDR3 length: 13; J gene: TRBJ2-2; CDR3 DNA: TGTGCCAGCACCCGAGGGGGATCCGGGGAGCTGTTTTTT; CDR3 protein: CASTRGGSGELFF
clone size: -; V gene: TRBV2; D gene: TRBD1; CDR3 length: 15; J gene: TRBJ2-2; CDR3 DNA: TGTGCCAGCAGAGGACAGGGGGTTCGCACCGGGGAGCTGTTTTTT; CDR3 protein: CASRGQGVRTGELFF
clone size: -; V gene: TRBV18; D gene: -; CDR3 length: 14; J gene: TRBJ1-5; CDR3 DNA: TGTGCCAGCTCACCACCCGGAGCCGGGACATCCGTACATTTT; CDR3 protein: CASSPPGAGTSVHF
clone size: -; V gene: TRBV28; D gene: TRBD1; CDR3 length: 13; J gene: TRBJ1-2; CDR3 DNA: TGTGCCAGCAGTTTAGGGACAGGAAATAGCTACACCTTC; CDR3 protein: CASSLGTGNSYTF
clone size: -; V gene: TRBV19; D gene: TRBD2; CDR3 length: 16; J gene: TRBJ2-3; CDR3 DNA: TGTGCCAGTAGTATAGTTAGCGGGGGGGTCACAGATACGCAGTATTTT; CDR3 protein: CASSIVSGGVTDTQYF
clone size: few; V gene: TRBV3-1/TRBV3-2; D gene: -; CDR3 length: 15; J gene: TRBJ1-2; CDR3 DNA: TGTGCCAGCAGCCAAGCCGCCCACAGAATCTATGGCTACACCTTC; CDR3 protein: CASSQAAHRIYGYTF
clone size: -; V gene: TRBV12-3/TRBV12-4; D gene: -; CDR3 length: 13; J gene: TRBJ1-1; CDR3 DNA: TGTGCCAGCAAAGGGAGAGCTCACACTGAAGCTTTCTTT; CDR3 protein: CASKGRAHTEAFF
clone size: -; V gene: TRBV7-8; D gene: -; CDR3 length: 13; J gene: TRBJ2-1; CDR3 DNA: TGTGCCAGCAGTCTCGGAGGGCGGGTTGAGCAGTTCTTC; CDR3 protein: CASSLGGRVEQFF
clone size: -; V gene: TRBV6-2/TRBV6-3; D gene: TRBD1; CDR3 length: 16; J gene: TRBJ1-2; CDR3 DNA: TGTGCCAGCAGTTACCCCCATGACAGGGCTAACTATGGCTACACCTTC; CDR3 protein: CASSYPHDRANYGYTF
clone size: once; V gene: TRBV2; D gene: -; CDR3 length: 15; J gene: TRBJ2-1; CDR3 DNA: TGTGCCAGCAGTAAGGGCGGGACCCTACAATTACAGCAGTTCTTC; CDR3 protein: CASSKGGTLQLQQFF
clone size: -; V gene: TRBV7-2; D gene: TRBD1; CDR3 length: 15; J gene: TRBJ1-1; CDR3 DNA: TGTGCCAGCAGCTATGGACAGGGACCCGCTCCGGGAGCTTTCTTT; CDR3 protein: CASSYGQGPAPGAFF
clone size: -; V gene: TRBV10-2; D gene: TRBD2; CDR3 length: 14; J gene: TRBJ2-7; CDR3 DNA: TGCGCCAGCACGTTAGCGGGGGGGCCGTACGAGCAGTACTTC; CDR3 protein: CASTLAGGPYEQYF
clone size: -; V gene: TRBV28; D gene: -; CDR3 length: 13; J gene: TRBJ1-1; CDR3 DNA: TGTGCCAGCAGTGTAGCAGCTAACACTGAAGCTTTCTTT; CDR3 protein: CASSVAANTEAFF
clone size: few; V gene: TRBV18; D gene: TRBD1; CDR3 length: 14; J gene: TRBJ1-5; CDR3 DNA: TGTGCCAGCTCACCCGGGACAGGGTCTCAGCCCCAGCATTTT; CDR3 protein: CASSPGTGSQPQHF
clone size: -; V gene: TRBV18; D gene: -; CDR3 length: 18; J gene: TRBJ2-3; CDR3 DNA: TGTGCCAGCTCACTACAGTACGGGTGGGAGTCAAGCACAGATACGCAGTATTTT; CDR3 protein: CASSLQYGWESSTDTQYF
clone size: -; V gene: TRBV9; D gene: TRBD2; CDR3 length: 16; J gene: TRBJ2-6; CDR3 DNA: TGTGCCAGCAGCTACAGCGGGGGGGCTGGGGCCAACGTCCTGACTTTC; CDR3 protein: CASSYSGGAGANVLTF
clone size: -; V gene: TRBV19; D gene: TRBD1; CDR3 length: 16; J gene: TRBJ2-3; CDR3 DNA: TGTGCCAGTAGTTCTCGGGGACAGGGGTACACAGATACGCAGTATTTT; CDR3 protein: CASSSRGQGYTDTQYF
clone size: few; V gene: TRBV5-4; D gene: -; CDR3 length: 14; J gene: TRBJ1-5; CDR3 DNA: TGTGCCAGCAGCTTGGACCCGGTCAATCAGCCCCAGCATTTT; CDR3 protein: CASSLDPVNQPQHF
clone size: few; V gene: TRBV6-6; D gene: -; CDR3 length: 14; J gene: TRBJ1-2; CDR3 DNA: TGTGCCAGCAGTACTCAGGAACAGGTATACGGCTACACCTTC; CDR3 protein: CASSTQEQVYGYTF
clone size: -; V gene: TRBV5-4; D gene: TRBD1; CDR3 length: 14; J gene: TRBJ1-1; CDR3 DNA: TGTGCCAGCAGCTTCGACAGGGGGTACACTGAAGCTTTCTTT; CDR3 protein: CASSFDRGYTEAFF
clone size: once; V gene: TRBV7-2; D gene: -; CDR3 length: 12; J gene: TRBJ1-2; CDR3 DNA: TGTGCCAGCAGCTTAATCGACTATGGCTACACCTTC; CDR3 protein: CASSLIDYGYTF